This entry lists 17 T cell receptor beta chains sequenced from one sample in a study of T cells in Graves' hyperthyroidism and ophthalmopathy. RNA transcripts were the template for amplifying TCR beta CDR3 regions. A first-round RT-PCR of the TCR CDR3 used the HTBI primer set. TCRdb analysed the multiplex PCR reads with MiXCR anew, one entry per CDR3 protein. The data hold around 690,000 distinct CDR3 sequences, with about 20% observed a single time. The sequencing input was blood. The source is a man younger than 40 with Graves' ophthalmopathy.

CDR3 residues: CAGNPGTSGRETQYF. CDR3 in DNA: TGTGCCGGCAACCCTGGGACTAGCGGGAGAGAGACCCAGTACTTC. V gene TRBV11-2 combines with J gene TRBJ2-5; 14 nucleotides align to TRBD2. The CDR3 sequence is 15 residues long. Looked up from germline, CDR1 is SGHAT and CDR2 is FQNNGV. The J segment lost 4 bases and the V segment lost 11 bases, leaving 9 bases of the junction unmatched.

This clonotype was observed many times. The V and J genes are TRBV18 and TRBJ2-7; 8 bases map to TRBD1. The CDR3 runs to 13 residues. Germline V gene lookup returns CDR1 KGHSH and CDR2 LQKENI. J lost 2 bases, V lost 5 bases, and 2 bases had no gene match. CDR3 sequence: CASSKQGAYEQYF. The CDR3 DNA is TGTGCCAGCTCAAAACAGGGGGCCTACGAGCAGTACTTC.

The V gene is TRBV11-2, the J gene TRBJ2-5; TRBD1 agrees at 12 bases. CDR3 size: 17 residues. CDR1 SGHAT and CDR2 FQNNGV come from the germline V gene. The trim removed 0 bases at V and 12 bases at J, leaving 14 bases unmatched. This CDR3 reads CASSLEGFGTGGQRKYF. The DNA for the CDR3 is TGTGCCAGCAGCTTAGAGGGGTTTGGGACAGGGGGCCAAAGGAAGTACTTC.

The V gene is TRBV11-2, the J gene TRBJ2-3; D gene unclear. Per germline, CDR1 SGHAT and CDR2 FQNNGV. The CDR3 length is 15 residues. V dropped 3 bases and J dropped 2 bases, with 12 bases sitting between them. Here the CDR3 reads CASSFRRRDTDTQYF. Here the CDR3 DNA reads TGTGCCAGCAGCTTTCGGCGCAGAGACACAGATACGCAGTATTTT.

This clonotype was seen a handful of times. This chain links TRBV4-2 with TRBJ1-2; no clear D gene. Per germline, CDR1 LGHNA and CDR2 YNFKEQ. Trimming took off 2 bases at V and 8 bases at J, with 15 bases between the two ends. The CDR3 is made up of 14 amino acids. The CDR3 coding sequence is TGTGCCAGCAGCCAAAGTATCGCGCGCGAGGGCTACACCTTC. Its protein is CASSQSIAREGYTF.

V is TRBV30 and J is TRBJ1-5; 9 bases are shared with TRBD1. The J segment lost 7 bases and the V segment lost 0 bases, leaving 1 base of the junction unmatched. The V gene's germline CDR1 is GTSNPN and CDR2 SVGIG (reference sequence). This CDR3 has 13 residues. The CDR3 is CAWSVGQGQPQHF. The CDR3 bases are TGTGCCTGGAGTGTGGGACAGGGACAGCCCCAGCATTTT.

This clonotype has more than one count but fewer than ten. The chain is built from TRBV9 and TRBJ2-7; D may be TRBD1 (7 bases). CDR3 length: 15 residues. V was shortened by 0 bases and J by 0 bases, with 10 bases between the two germline ends. Germline CDR1 SGDLS, CDR2 YYNGEE. The CDR3 region is CASSVAQGGSYEQYF. The CDR3 nucleotides read TGTGCCAGCAGCGTAGCTCAGGGGGGCTCCTACGAGCAGTACTTC.

This clonotype was recorded at least ten times. The chain recombines TRBV27 with TRBJ2-5; D possibly matches TRBD1 or TRBD2 (5 bases each). There are 16 residues in the CDR3. V was trimmed by 7 bases and J by 7 bases, leaving 25 bases between them. The germline V gene has CDR1 MNHEY and CDR2 SMNVEV (reference sequence). CDR3 in amino acids: CASTPRIGTGRGTQYF. The CDR3 coding sequence is TGTGCCAGCACTCCCCGTATCGGGACCGGCCGGGGGACCCAGTACTTC.

V gene TRBV6-5 combines with J gene TRBJ2-7; D tentatively reads TRBD1 or TRBD2 (5 bases each). Trimming took 0 bases from V and 6 from J, leaving 9 bases between them. CDR1 and CDR2 (germline): MNHEY, SVGAGI. The CDR3 runs to 13 residues. CDR3 nucleotide sequence: TGTGCCAGCAGTTACTCGATGGGGACCGAGCAGTACTTC. Amino acids: CASSYSMGTEQYF.

As to this clonotype: Given a much more abundant clone one base away, this may be a read error. V gene TRBV11-2 combines with J gene TRBJ2-7; 7 bases fit TRBD2. V lost 3 bases to trimming and J lost 6 bases; unmatched junction nucleotides: 5. CDR1 and CDR2 (germline): SGHAT, FQNNGV. CDR3 length: 13 amino acids. In DNA, the CDR3 is TGTGCCAGCAGCTTTGGGACTATCTCCGAGCAGTACTTC. It specifies CASSFGTISEQYF.

The CDR3 DNA follows: TGTGCCAGCAGCGCCGGACCTTGGAACACTGAAGCTTTCTTT. Translation gives CASSAGPWNTEAFF. V is TRBV7-8 and J is TRBJ1-1; no clear D gene. This CDR3 has 14 residues. Germline V gene data show CDR1 as SGHVS and CDR2 as FQNEAQ. The V and J ends lost 5 bases and 1 base respectively, with 11 bases between them.

The chain carries TRBV29-1 and TRBJ2-3; TRBD2 aligns across 14 bases. Germline CDR1 SQVTM, CDR2 ANQGSEA. This CDR3 region has 13 residues. The trim removed 7 bases at V and 6 bases at J, leaving 3 bases unmatched. The DNA of the CDR3 is TGCAGCGCGGGACTAGCGGGAGTGGATACGCAGTATTTT. As protein: CSAGLAGVDTQYF.

The V gene is TRBV30, the J gene TRBJ2-2; D is possibly TRBD1 or TRBD2 (5 bases each). The CDR3 contains 15 residues. Germline V gene sequence: CDR1 GTSNPN, CDR2 SVGIG (reference sequence). V lost 0 bases and J 5 bases, leaving 13 bases between the germline ends. The CDR3 nucleotides are TGTGCCTGGAGTGTACCCGGGGCCAAAACCGGGGAGCTGTTTTTT. This encodes CAWSVPGAKTGELFF.

Here the CDR3 DNA reads TGCAGCGCGAAGAAGCGGGAGGCGTCGGATACGCAGTATTTT. It encodes CSAKKREASDTQYF. The chain carries TRBV29-1 and TRBJ2-3; 9 nucleotides align to TRBD2. V gave up 7 bases and J gave up 6 bases; unmatched junction bases: 11. CDR3 length equals 14 residues. Germline CDR1 SQVTM, CDR2 ANQGSEA.

V is TRBV6-1 and J is TRBJ1-1, with D unresolved. Germline V gene sequence: CDR1 MNHNS, CDR2 SASEGT. This CDR3 contains 14 residues. The V end lost 8 bases, the J end lost 1 base, and 14 bases lay between the germline ends. CDR3 bases: TGTGCCAGCTCACTACGTAGCCCGAACACTGAAGCTTTCTTT. It specifies CASSLRSPNTEAFF.

The chain carries TRBV11-2 and TRBJ2-3, with D tentatively TRBD2 (5 bases). The V end was cut by 5 bases, the J end by 2 bases, with 17 bases between. Per the germline V gene, CDR1 is SGHAT and CDR2 is FQNNGV. The CDR3 has 16 residues. The CDR3 DNA follows: TGTGCCAGCAGCCCGGGAAGGACGCAACACACAGATACGCAGTATTTT. This codes for CASSPGRTQHTDTQYF.

This clonotype was observed many times. The rearrangement uses TRBV30 and TRBJ1-5; TRBD1 matches 8 bases. The CDR3 has 15 amino acids. Germline trimming cut 3 bases from V and 2 bases from J; bases unmatched to any gene: 6. Per germline, CDR1 GTSNPN and CDR2 SVGIG (reference sequence). The CDR3, as DNA: TGTGCCTGGAGCCCTAACAGGGGGGGCAATCAGCCCCAGCATTTT. Its protein product is CAWSPNRGGNQPQHF. The variable domain in full, with the rest retrieved from reference TRBV30 and TRBJ1-5, is SQTIHQWPATLVQPVGSPLSLECTVEGTSNPNLYWYRQAAGRGLQLLFYSVGIGQISSEVPQNLSASRPQDRQFILSSKKLLLSDSGFYLCAWSPNRGGNQPQHFGDGTRLSIL.